These T cell receptor beta chains were read from a single sample in a study of T cell responses to AZD1222 COVID-19 vaccine. Assay used: immunoSEQ multiplex PCR; TCRdb lists only in-frame clones, some missing. This table has 100,000 to 150,000 clones, 93% appearing once. The source was peripheral blood, collected 28 days after the second AZD1222 dose. These receptors were collected from an adult who received the AZD1222 COVID-19 vaccine. The CDR3 runs from the conserved cysteine through the conserved F or W. Each record gives: J gene, D gene, V gene, clone size, CDR3 protein, CDR3 DNA. D genes are given only for firm matches. Expanded clones get a size class; other rows say once, few or many, or leave the size out.

TRBJ2-3 . TRBV6-6 . CASTGSGTGTDTQYF TGTGCCAGCACTGGATCCGGGACTGGCACAGATACGCAGTATTTT
TRBJ1-3 TRBD1 TRBV2 . CASRGTGRSGNTIYF TGTGCCAGCAGAGGGACAGGCCGCTCTGGAAACACCATATATTTT
TRBJ2-4 . TRBV19 . CASSAQGPSRDIQYF TGTGCCAGTAGCGCCCAAGGACCCTCGAGGGACATTCAGTACTTC
TRBJ2-3 . TRBV30 . CAWTPRLETDTQYF TGTGCCTGGACGCCTCGACTAGAGACAGATACGCAGTATTTT
TRBJ2-5 . TRBV7-9 . CASSFGGSSEETQYF TGTGCCAGCAGCTTTGGAGGGAGCTCGGAAGAGACCCAGTACTTC
TRBJ2-3 . TRBV24-1 . CATSDRGLGTQYF TGTGCCACCAGTGATCGCGGCCTAGGTACGCAGTATTTT
TRBJ2-1 . TRBV10-2 . CASGSALNEQFF TGCGCCAGCGGGAGCGCACTAAATGAGCAGTTCTTC
TRBJ1-5 . TRBV30 . CAWSGGGQPQHF TGTGCCTGGAGTGGCGGGGGTCAGCCCCAGCATTTT
TRBJ2-1 TRBD2 TRBV11-1 . CASSLGSGRDEQFF TGTGCCAGCAGCTTAGGGTCTGGGAGGGATGAGCAGTTCTTC
TRBJ1-1 TRBD1 TRBV4-2 . CASSQEDRLVNTEAFF TGTGCCAGCAGCCAAGAGGACAGGTTGGTGAACACTGAAGCTTTCTTT
TRBJ2-5 TRBD2 TRBV7-2 . CASVPRRGGQETQYF TGTGCCAGCGTCCCCCGGCGGGGGGGCCAAGAGACCCAGTACTTC
TRBJ1-1 . TRBV24-1 . CATSEGDTEAFF TGTGCCACCAGTGAGGGTGACACTGAAGCTTTCTTT
TRBJ1-3 . TRBV3-1/TRBV3-2 once CASSRSVSGNTIYF TGTGCCAGCAGTAGATCGGTCTCTGGAAACACCATATATTTT
TRBJ2-1 TRBD2 TRBV7-9 . CASSPPSAGGYNEQFF TGTGCCAGCAGCCCGCCATCAGCGGGGGGATACAATGAGCAGTTCTTC